This T cell receptor (beta chain) was profiled in a study of blood T cell repertoires in COVID-19 (dated by TCRdb to about 2020). Background on the whole study: Collaborator samples came from the United States, Italy and Spain and covered acute and convalescent phases of COVID-19. Deeply sampled blood TCRbeta repertoires from subjects exposed to, actively infected with, or recovered from COVID-19 were included in the dataset. Sample metadata almost always included a de-identified subject ID, COVID-19 status, age in years and sex. HLA class I and class II types, where available, came from metadata supplied by the sample provider rather than from assay-based typing. The samples were drawn from two sources: the first 160 participants of the ongoing ImmuneRACE study, and 1,200 or so subjects contributed by 6 global collaborators. The material from the prospective study consisted of cDNA or gDNA derived from T cells, B-cell-depleted T cells, or PBMCs. The repertoires were made available in a free public database intended to serve as a resource for research on the immune response to SARS-CoV-2. Overall study outcomes, separate from this receptor: The quantity of clinical and demographic metadata differed by source and by participant and was supplied without curation.

Another Seattle source contributed samples from volunteer blood donors who had recovered from COVID-19. Whole blood was collected in K2EDTA tubes by collaborating institutions according to the institutions' own protocols. For TCRbeta analysis, collaborators shipped samples as frozen whole blood, isolated PBMCs, or DNA extracted from either of those sample types. TCRbeta CDR3 regions were amplified from genomic DNA using the immunoSEQ Assay, a bias-controlled multiplex PCR. The published analysis was carried out like this. The number of nucleated cells in each sample was estimated by amplification of reference gene primers within the assay. Sequence reads were collapsed and filtered to measure the absolute abundance of every unique TCRbeta CDR3 rearrangement. For each sample, productive Simpson clonality was calculated by taking the square root of Simpson's diversity index across productive rearrangements. Not all clones reach the TCRdb copy of this immuneACCESS table, which keeps in-frame sequences only. Checked studies attribute under half of the gap to unresolved V genes and leave the rest unexplained. The D gene and trimming were derived from the DNA, and the V and J assignments and clone size from that table. This sample lists just over 250,000 clones; 86% were detected once. The ten largest account for approximately 9.4% of the sample.

From the cysteine through the phenylalanine, the CDR3 covers 15 amino acids. Only the CDR3 DNA is retained, 45 bases long and in frame from the first base. V is reduced by 1 base and J by 8 bases, leaving a spacing of 15 bases between them. The germline V gene encodes CDR1 SGHVS and CDR2 FQNEAQ. A note on this clone: The clone's antigen remains unknown. No much larger clone exists at a distance of one base, and base qualities are not known.

The sequenced material came from peripheral blood. The sequence is built from TRBV7-8 and TRBJ2-1, with TRBD2 as a weak D call on 7 bases. This TCR was sampled from a man between 35 and 55 years old who had recovered from COVID-19. CDR3 protein: CASSLGRGALHEQFF. Here is the DNA: TGTGCCAGCAGCTTAGGACGGGGGGCCCTCCATGAGCAGTTCTTC.